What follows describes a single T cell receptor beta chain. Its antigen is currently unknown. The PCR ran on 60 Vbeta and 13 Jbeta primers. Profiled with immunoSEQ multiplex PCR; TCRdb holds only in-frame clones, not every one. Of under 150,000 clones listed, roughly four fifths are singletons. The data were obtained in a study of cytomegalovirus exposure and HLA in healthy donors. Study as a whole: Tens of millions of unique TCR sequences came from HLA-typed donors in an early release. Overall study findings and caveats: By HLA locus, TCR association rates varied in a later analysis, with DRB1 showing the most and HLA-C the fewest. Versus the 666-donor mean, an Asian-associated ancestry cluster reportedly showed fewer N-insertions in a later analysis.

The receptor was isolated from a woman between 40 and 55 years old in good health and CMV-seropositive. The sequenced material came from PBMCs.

CDR3 in amino acids: CASSVGSGELFF. CDR3 DNA: TGTGCCAGCAGCGTAGGGAGCGGGGAGCTGTTTTTT. The chain recombines TRBV9 with TRBJ2-2, with D unresolved. Germline V gene lookup returns CDR1 SGDLS and CDR2 YYNGEE. The V gene lost 0 bases and the J gene lost 7 bases, with 4 bases spanning the gap. The CDR3 length is 12 residues. Combining the CDR3 with reference TRBV9 and TRBJ2-2 gives the whole variable domain DSGVTQTPKHLITATGQRVTLRCSPRSGDLSVYWYQQSLDQGLQFLIQYYNGEERAKGNILERFSAQQFPDLHSELNLSSLELGDSALYFCASSVGSGELFFGEGSRLTVL.